The 3 T cell receptor beta chains given below trace back to one sample, sequenced in a study of graft-versus-host responses after intestinal transplantation. Only in-frame clones appear in the TCRdb table, and some are missing; sequencing was by immunoSEQ multiplex PCR. The sample lists under 50,000 clones, around 92% occurring once. The specimen comprised PBMCs, sampled about nine months after transplant. These receptors all come from a human patient who received an intestinal transplant, so some T cells may come from the graft donor.

The chain has TRBV5-6 and TRBJ1-2; D is perhaps TRBD1 (5 bases). Germline assignment: CDR1 SGHDT and CDR2 YYEEEE. V shed 0 bases and J shed 3 bases, with 6 bases lying between them. The CDR3 length is 13 residues. The chain's CDR3 is CASSLGDDYGYTF. The DNA of the CDR3 is TGTGCCAGCAGCTTGGGGGACGACTATGGCTACACCTTC.

In this sample, this clone turned up once. The J gene is TRBJ2-5, the V gene TRBV7-6; the D is unclear. With 1 base removed from V and 9 bases from J, the gap between germline ends came to 15 bases. This CDR3 is 14 amino acids long. Germline CDR1 SGHVS, CDR2 FNYEAQ. This CDR3 is CASSLVSPWAAQYF. DNA for the CDR3: TGTGCCAGCAGCTTAGTGTCCCCGTGGGCGGCCCAGTACTTC.

V is TRBV18 and J is TRBJ2-5; D is possibly TRBD2 (6 bases). Germline V CDR1 and CDR2: KGHSH, LQKENI. The CDR3 loop spans 13 amino acids. The germline V and J ends were trimmed by 3 bases and 5 bases, with 10 bases remaining between them. In nucleotides, the CDR3 is TGTGCCAGCTCACCTCCGGCGGGGGAGACCCAGTACTTC. This sequence encodes CASSPPAGETQYF.